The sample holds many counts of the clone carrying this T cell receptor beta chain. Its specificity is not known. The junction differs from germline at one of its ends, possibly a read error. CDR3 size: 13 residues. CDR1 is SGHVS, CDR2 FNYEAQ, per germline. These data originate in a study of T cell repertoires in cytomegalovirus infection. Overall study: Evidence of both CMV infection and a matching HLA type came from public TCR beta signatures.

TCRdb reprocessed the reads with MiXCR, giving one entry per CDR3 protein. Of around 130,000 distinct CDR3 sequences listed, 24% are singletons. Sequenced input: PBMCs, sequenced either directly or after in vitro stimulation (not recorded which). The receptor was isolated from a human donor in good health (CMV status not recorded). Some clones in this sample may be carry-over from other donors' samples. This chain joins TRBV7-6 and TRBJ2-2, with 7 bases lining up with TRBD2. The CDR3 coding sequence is TGTGCTAGCAGCGGGGAAGGCACCGGGGAGCTGTTTTTT. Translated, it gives CASSGEGTGELFF.